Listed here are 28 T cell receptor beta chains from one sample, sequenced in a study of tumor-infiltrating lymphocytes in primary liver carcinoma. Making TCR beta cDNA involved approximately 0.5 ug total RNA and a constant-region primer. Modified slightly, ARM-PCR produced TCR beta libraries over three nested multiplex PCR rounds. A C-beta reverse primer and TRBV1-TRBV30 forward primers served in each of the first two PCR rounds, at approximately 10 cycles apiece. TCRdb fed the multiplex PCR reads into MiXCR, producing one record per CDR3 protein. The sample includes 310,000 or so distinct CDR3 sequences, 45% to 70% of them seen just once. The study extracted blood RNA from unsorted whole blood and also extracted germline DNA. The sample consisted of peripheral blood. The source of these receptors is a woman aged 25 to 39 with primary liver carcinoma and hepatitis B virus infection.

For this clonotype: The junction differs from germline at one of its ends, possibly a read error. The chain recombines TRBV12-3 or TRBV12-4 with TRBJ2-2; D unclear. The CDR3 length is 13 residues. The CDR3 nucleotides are TGTACCAGCAGTTTCTTTGACATCGGGGAGCTGTTTTTT. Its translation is CTSSFFDIGELFF.

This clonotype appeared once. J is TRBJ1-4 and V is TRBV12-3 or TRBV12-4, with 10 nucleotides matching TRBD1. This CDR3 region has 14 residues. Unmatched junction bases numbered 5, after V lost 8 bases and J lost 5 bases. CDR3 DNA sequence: TGTGCCAGCCATCGGACAGGGGGGAATGAAAAACTGTTTTTT. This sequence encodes CASHRTGGNEKLFF.

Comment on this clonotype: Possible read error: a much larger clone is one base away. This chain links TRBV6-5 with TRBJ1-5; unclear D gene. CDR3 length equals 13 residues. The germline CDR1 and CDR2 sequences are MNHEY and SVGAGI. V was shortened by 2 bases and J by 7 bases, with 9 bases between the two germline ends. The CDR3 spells CASSYREVQPQHF. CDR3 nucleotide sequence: TGTGCCAGCAGTTACAGGGAGGTCCAGCCCCAGCATTTT.

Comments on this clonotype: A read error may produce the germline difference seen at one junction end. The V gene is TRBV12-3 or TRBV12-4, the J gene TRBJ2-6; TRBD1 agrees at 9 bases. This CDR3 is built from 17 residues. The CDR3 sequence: CANSPDRGSSGANVLTF. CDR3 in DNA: TGTGCCAACAGTCCTGACAGGGGGAGCTCTGGGGCCAACGTCCTGACTTTC.

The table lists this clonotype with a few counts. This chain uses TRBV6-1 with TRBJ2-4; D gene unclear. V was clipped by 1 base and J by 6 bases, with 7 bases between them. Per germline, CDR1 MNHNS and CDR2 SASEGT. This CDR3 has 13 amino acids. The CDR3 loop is CASSEGPGNIQYF. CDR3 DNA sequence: TGTGCCAGCAGTGAAGGCCCAGGAAACATTCAGTACTTC.

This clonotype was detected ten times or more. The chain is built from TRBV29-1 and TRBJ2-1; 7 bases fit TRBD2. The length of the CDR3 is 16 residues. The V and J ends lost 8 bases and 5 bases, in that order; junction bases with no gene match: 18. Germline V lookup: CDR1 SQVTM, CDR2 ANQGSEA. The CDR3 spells CSLRLADVGSNNEQFF. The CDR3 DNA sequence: TGCAGCTTGAGGCTAGCGGACGTCGGGTCCAACAATGAGCAGTTCTTC.

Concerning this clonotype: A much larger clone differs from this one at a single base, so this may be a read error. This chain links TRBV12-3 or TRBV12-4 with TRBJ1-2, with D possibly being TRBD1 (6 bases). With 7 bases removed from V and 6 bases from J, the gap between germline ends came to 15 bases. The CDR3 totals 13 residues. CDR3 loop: CASKTGPRHGYTF. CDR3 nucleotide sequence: TGTGCCAGCAAAACAGGGCCGAGACATGGCTACACCTTC.

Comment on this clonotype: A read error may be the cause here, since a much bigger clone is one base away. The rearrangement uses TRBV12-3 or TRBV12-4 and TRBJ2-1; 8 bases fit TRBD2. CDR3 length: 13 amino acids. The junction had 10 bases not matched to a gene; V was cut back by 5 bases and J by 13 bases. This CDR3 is CASSPFLRGVQFF. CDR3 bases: TGTGCCAGCAGTCCCTTCCTGCGGGGGGTTCAGTTCTTC.

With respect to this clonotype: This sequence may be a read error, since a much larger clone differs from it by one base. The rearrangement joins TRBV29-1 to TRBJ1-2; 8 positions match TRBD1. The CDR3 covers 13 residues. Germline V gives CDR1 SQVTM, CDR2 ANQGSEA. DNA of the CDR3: TGCAACGCTGGACAGGGTCTGGTCTATGGCTACACCTTC. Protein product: CNAGQGLVYGYTF.

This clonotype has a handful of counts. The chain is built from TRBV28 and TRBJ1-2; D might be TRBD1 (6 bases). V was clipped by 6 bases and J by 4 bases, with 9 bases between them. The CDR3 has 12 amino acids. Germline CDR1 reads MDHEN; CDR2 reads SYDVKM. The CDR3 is CASRQQGYGYTF. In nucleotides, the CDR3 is TGTGCCAGCAGACAACAGGGCTATGGCTACACCTTC.

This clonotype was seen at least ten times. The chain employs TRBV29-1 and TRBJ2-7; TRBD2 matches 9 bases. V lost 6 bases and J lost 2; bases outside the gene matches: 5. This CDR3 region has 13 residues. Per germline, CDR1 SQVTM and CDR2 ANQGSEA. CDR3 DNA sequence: TGCAGCGTGGACGTAGCGGGAGCCTACGAGCAGTACTTC. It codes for CSVDVAGAYEQYF.

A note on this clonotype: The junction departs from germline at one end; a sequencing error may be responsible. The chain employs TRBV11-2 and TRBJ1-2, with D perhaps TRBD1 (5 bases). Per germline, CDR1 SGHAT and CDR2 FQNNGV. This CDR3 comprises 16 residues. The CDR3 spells CTSSHRDSIPSDGYTF. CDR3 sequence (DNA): TGTACCAGCAGCCACCGGGACTCTATCCCCTCGGATGGCTACACCTTC.

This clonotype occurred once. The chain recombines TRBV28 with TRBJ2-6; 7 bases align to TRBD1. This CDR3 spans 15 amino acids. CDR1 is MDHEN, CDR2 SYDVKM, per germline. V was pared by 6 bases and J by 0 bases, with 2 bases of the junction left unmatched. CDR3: CASRDRSSGANVLTF. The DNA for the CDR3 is TGTGCCAGCAGGGACAGGAGCTCTGGGGCCAACGTCCTGACTTTC.

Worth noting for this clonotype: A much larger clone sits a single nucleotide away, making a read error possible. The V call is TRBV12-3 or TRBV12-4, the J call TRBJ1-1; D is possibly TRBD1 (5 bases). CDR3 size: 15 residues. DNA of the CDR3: TGTGCCAGCAGTTTATTTGACATAATAGGGACTGGAGCTTTCTTT. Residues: CASSLFDIIGTGAFF.

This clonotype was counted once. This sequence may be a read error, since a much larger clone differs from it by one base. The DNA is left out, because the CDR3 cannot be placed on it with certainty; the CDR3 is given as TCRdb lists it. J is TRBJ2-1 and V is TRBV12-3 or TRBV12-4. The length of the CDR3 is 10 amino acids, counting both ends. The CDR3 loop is CASILVEQFF.

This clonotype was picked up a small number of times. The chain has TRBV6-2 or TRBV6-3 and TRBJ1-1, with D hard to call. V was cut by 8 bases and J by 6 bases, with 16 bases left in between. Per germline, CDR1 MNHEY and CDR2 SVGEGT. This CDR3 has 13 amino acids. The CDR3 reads CASYRFGKSEAFF. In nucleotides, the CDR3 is TGTGCCAGCTATAGATTCGGGAAGTCTGAAGCTTTCTTT.

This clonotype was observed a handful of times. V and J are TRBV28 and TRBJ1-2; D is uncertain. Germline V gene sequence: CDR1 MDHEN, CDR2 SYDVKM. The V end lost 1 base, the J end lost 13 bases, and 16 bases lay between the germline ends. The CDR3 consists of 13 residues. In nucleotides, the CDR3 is TGTGCCAGCAGTTTATCGTCCCCATTGTGGGCCACCTTC. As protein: CASSLSSPLWATF.

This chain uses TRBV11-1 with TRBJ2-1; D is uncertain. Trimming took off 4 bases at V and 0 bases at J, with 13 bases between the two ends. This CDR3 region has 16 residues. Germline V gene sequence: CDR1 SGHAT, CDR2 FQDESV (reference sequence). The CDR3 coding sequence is TGTGCCAGCAGCTCCTCCACTGTCCTCTCCTACAATGAGCAGTTCTTC. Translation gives CASSSSTVLSYNEQFF.

CDR3 loop: CASSPVFGVVEKLFF. The CDR3 DNA is TGTGCCAGCAGCCCGGTATTTGGGGTGGTTGAAAAACTGTTTTTT. The rearrangement uses TRBV7-9 and TRBJ1-4; no clear D. Trimming pared 5 bases from V and 7 bases from J, leaving 17 bases between. The germline V gene encodes CDR1 SEHNR and CDR2 FQNEAQ (reference sequence). CDR3 length: 15 residues.

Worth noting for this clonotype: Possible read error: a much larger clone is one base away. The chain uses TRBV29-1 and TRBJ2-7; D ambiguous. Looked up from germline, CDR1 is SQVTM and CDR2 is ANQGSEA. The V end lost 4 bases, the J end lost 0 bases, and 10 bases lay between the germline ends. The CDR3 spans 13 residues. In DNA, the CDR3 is TGCAGCGTTGCCGCCAGCTCCTCCTACGAGCAGTACTTC. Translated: CSVAASSSYEQYF.

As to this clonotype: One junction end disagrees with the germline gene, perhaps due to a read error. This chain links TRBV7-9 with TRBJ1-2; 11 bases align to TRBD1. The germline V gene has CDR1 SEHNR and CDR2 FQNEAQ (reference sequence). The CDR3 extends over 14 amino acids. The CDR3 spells CANSQGQGARGHTF. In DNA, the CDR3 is TGTGCCAACAGCCAAGGACAGGGGGCTCGTGGTCACACCTTC.

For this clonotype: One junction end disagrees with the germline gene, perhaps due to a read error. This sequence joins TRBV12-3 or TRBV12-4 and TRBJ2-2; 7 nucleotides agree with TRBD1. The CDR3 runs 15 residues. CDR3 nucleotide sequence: TGTGCCAGCAGTTTAGGACAGGGTTTGGCCGGGGAGATGTTTTTT. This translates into CASSLGQGLAGEMFF.

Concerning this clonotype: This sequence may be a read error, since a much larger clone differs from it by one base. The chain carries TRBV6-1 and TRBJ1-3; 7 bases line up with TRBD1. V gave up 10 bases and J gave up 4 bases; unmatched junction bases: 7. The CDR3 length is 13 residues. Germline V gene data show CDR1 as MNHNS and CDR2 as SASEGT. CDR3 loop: CANTSTGGNTIYF. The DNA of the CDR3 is TGTGCCAACACTTCGACAGGGGGAAACACCATATATTTT.

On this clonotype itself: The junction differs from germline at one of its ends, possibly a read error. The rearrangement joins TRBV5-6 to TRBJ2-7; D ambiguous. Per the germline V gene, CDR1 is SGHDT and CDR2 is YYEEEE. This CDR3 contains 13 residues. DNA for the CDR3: TGTGCCAGCAGCTTGCTCATCTCCTACGAGCAGCACTTC. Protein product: CASSLLISYEQHF.

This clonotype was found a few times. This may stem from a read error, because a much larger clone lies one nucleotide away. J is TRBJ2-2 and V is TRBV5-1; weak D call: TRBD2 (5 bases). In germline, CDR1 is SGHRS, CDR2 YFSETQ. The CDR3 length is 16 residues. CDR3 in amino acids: CASSLTGRPNTGELSF. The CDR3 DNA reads TGCGCCAGCAGCTTGACGGGCCGACCGAACACCGGGGAGCTGTCTTTT.

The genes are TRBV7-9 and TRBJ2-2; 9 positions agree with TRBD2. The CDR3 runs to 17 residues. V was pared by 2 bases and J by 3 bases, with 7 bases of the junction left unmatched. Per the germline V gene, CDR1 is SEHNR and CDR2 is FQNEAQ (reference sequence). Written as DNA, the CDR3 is TGTGCCAGCAGCTTACCTAGCGGGACCCAGGACACCGGGGAGCTGTTTTTT. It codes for CASSLPSGTQDTGELFF.

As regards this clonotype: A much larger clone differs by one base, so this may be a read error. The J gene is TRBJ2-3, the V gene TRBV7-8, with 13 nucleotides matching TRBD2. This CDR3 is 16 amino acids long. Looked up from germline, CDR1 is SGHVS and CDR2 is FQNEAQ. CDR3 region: CANSPLTSGRTDTQYF. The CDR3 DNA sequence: TGTGCCAACAGCCCCTTGACTAGCGGGAGGACAGATACGCAGTATTTT. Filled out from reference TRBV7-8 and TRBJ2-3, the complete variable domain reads GAGVSQSPRYKVAKRGQDVALRCDPISGHVSLFWYQQALGQGPEFLTYFQNEAQLDKSGLPSDRFFAERPEGSVSTLKIQRTQQEDSAVYLCANSPLTSGRTDTQYFGPGTRLTVL.

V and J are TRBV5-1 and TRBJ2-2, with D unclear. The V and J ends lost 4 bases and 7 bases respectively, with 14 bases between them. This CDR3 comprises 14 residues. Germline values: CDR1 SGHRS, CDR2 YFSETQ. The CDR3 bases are TGCGCCAGCAGCGGTGACCCTAGTGGCGGGGAGCTGTTTTTT. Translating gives CASSGDPSGGELFF.